Here is one TCR beta chain with its context. This clone's antigen is unknown. Base qualities are not recorded, but no much larger clone differs from it by a single base. The germline ends are 11 bases apart after V is trimmed by 3 bases and J by 0 bases. Reading from cysteine to phenylalanine, the CDR3 counts 15 amino acids. Only the CDR3 DNA is retained, 45 bases long and in frame from the first base. The germline V gene sets CDR1 to MDHEN and CDR2 to SYDVKM. The data were taken from a study of blood T cell repertoires in COVID-19 (dated by TCRdb to the early 2020s). About the full investigation: Samples covering the acute and convalescent phases of COVID-19 were provided by collaborators in the United States, Italy and Spain. A de-identified subject ID, COVID-19 status, age in years and sex were almost always included in the sample metadata. The samples were drawn from the first 160 participants of the ongoing ImmuneRACE study and from 1,254 subjects provided by 6 global collaborators. Deeply sampled blood TCRbeta repertoires from subjects exposed to, actively infected with, or recovered from COVID-19 were included in the dataset. The repertoires were made available in a free public database intended to serve as a resource for research on the immune response to SARS-CoV-2. The prospective study material was composed of cDNA or gDNA derived from T cells, B-cell-depleted T cells, or PBMCs. Where available, HLA class I and class II types were obtained from metadata supplied by the sample provider rather than from assay-based typing. Broad study findings and their caveats: How much clinical and demographic metadata was included differed by source and by participant, and the metadata was provided uncurated.

At one collaborating source in Seattle, patients were enrolled during active infection and were followed longitudinally through the course of disease. Each collaborating institution followed its own protocols to collect whole blood in K2EDTA tubes. For TCRbeta analysis, collaborators shipped samples in one of three forms: frozen whole blood, isolated PBMCs, or DNA extracted from either of those sample types. The immunoSEQ Assay, a bias-controlled multiplex PCR, was used to amplify TCRbeta CDR3 regions from genomic DNA. The source study handled its data this way. Within the assay, amplification of reference gene primers was used to estimate how many nucleated cells each sample contained. To quantify the absolute abundance of each unique TCRbeta CDR3 rearrangement, sequence reads were collapsed and filtered. For each sample, productive Simpson clonality was calculated as the square root of Simpson's diversity index over productive rearrangements. TCRdb provides this immuneACCESS table in a form limited to in-frame rearrangements. Some clones are lacking; in checked studies, under half of them reflect an unresolved V gene, and why the rest are absent is not known. D and trimming were read from the DNA, whereas the V and J calls and clone size are those reported in that table. The sample table records around 290,000 clones; approximately 86% of these occur just once. Of the sample, about an eighth falls within the top ten clones.

The sequenced material came from peripheral blood. This sequence originates from a woman in her 70s with COVID-19, enrolled during active disease. The sequence joins TRBV28 to TRBJ1-2; confidence is insufficient to name the D gene. The CDR3 in this case is CASSFYGLTNYGYTF. At the DNA level, the sequence is TGTGCCAGCAGTTTTTATGGACTTACTAACTATGGCTACACCTTC.